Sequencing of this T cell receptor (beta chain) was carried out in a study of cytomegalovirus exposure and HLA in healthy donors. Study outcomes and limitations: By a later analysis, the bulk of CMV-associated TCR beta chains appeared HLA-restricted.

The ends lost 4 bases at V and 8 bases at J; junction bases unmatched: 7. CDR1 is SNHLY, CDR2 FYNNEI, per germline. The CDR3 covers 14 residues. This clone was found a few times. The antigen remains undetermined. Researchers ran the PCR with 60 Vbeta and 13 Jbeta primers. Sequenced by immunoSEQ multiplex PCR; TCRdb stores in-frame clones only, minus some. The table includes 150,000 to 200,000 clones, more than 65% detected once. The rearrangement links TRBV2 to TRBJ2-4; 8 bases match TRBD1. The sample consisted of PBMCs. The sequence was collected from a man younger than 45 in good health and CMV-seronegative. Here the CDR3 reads CASSANGQGDIQYF. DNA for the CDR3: TGTGCCAGCAGTGCAAACGGACAGGGAGACATTCAGTACTTC.